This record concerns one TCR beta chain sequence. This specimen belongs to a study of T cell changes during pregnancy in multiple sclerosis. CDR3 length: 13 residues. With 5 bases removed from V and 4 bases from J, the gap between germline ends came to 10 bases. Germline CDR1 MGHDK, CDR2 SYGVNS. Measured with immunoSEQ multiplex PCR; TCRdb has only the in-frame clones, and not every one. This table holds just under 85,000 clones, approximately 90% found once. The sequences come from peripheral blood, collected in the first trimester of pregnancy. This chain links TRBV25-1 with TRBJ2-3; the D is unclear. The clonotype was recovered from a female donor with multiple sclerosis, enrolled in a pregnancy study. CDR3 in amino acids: CASSKNEADTQYF. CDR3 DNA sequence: TGTGCCAGCAGTAAAAATGAGGCAGATACGCAGTATTTT.